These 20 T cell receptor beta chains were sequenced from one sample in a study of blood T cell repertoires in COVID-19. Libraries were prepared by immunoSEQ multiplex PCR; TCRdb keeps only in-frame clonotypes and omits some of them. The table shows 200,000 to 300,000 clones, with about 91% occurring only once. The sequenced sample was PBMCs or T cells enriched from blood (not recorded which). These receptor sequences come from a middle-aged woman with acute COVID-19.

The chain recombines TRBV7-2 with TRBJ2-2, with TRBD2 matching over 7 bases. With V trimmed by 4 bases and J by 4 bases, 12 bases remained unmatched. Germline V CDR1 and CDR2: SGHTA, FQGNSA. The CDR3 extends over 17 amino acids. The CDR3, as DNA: TGTGCCAGCAGCTCGGTAGGGGCGGGAGCGCGCACCGGGGAGCTGTTTTTT. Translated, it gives CASSSVGAGARTGELFF.

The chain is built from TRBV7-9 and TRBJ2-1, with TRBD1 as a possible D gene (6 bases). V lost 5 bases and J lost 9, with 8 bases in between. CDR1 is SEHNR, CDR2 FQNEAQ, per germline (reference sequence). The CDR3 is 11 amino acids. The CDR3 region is CASSGGTEQFF. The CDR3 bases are TGTGCCAGCAGCGGGGGCACTGAGCAGTTCTTC.

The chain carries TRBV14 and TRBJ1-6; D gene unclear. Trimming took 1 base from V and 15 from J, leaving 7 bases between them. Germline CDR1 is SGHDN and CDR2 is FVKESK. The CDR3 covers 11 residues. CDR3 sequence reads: CASSQGGVLHF. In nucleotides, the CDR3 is TGTGCCAGCAGCCAAGGGGGAGTCCTCCACTTT.

In DNA form, the CDR3 reads TGTGCCATCAGTGAGTCTGGAGGGCTCGGAAAGATCAATCAGCCCCAGCATTTT. Protein: CAISESGGLGKINQPQHF. The V and J genes are TRBV10-3 and TRBJ1-5, with D uncertain. This CDR3 is built from 18 residues. Trimming cost V 0 bases and J 3 bases, with 18 bases left between them. The germline V gene has CDR1 ENHRY and CDR2 SYGVKD.

CDR3 sequence (DNA): TGTGCCAGCAGCGTAGTGGCAGGGTCCACCGGGGAGCTGTTTTTT. It specifies CASSVVAGSTGELFF. This chain connects TRBV9 to TRBJ2-2; D might be TRBD1 (5 bases). Germline V lookup: CDR1 SGDLS, CDR2 YYNGEE. This CDR3 comprises 15 residues. Trimming pared 0 bases from V and 4 bases from J, leaving 10 bases between.

The CDR3 loop reads CASSMRASGNTIYF. The CDR3 DNA is TGTGCCAGCAGCATGCGGGCCTCCGGAAACACCATATATTTT. The chain links TRBV2 to TRBJ1-3; D is undetermined. V was pared by 6 bases and J by 4 bases, with 13 bases between. From germline, CDR1 is SNHLY and CDR2 FYNNEI. CDR3 length: 14 residues.

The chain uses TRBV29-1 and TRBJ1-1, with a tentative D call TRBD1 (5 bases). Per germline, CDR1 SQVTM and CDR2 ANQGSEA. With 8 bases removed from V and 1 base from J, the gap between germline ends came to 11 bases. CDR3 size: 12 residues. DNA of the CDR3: TGCAGCCTCAGGGTTTCGAACACTGAAGCTTTCTTT. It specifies CSLRVSNTEAFF.

Here the CDR3 DNA reads TGTGCCAGCGGAGAGGACAGGCCGTATGGCTACACCTTC. Translated: CASGEDRPYGYTF. The chain combines TRBV7-9 with TRBJ1-2, with 7 bases lining up with TRBD1. The V segment lost 8 bases and the J segment 5 bases; nucleotides outside the gene matches: 8. The CDR3 is 13 residues long. Germline CDR1 is SEHNR and CDR2 is FQNEAQ (reference sequence).

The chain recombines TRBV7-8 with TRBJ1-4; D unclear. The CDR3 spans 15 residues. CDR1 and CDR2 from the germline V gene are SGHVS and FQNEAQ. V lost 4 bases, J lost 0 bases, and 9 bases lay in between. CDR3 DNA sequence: TGTGCCAGCAGCTCACGCACTGCAACTAATGAAAAACTGTTTTTT. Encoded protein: CASSSRTATNEKLFF.

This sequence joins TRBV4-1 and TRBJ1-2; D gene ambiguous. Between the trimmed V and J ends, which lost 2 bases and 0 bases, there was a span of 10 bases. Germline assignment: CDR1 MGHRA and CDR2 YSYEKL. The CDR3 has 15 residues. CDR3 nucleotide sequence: TGCGCCAGCAGCCAATCCCACCCGGCTAACTATGGCTACACCTTC. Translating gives CASSQSHPANYGYTF.

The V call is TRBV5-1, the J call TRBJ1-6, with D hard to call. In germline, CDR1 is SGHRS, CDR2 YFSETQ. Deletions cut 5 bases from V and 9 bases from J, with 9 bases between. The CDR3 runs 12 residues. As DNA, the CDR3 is TGCGCCAGCAGGTTGTCGGGTTCACCCCTCCACTTT. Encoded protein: CASRLSGSPLHF.

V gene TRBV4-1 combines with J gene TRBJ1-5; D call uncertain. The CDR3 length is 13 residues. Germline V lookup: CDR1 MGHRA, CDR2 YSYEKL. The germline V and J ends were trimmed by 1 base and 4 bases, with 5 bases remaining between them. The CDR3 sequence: CASSQGANQPQHF. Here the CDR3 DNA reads TGCGCCAGCAGCCAAGGGGCAAATCAGCCCCAGCATTTT.

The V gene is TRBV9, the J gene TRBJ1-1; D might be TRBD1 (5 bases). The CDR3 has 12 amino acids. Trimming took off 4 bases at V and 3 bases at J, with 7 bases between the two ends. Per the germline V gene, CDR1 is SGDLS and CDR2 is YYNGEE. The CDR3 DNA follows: TGTGCCAGCAGCCCAGGGTACACTGAAGCTTTCTTT. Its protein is CASSPGYTEAFF.

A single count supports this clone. CDR3 sequence reads: CASSYGGNRFSSYNEQFF. The CDR3 DNA follows: TGTGCCAGTAGTTATGGGGGGAACAGGTTTAGCTCCTACAATGAGCAGTTCTTC. The chain carries TRBV19 and TRBJ2-1; perhaps TRBD2 as D (6 bases). CDR3 length: 18 amino acids. Germline CDR1 and CDR2: LNHDA and SQIVND (reference sequence). V lost 5 bases and J 0 bases, leaving 20 bases between the germline ends.

The CDR3 protein is CASSLYPGTGGTEAFF. CDR3 bases: TGTGCCAGCAGCTTGTACCCCGGGACAGGGGGGACTGAAGCTTTCTTT. The gene calls are TRBV11-2 and TRBJ1-1, with 11 bases lining up with TRBD1. The CDR3 is 16 amino acids. Trimming removed 3 bases from V and 5 bases from J; junction bases left unmatched: 8. Germline CDR1 is SGHAT and CDR2 is FQNNGV.

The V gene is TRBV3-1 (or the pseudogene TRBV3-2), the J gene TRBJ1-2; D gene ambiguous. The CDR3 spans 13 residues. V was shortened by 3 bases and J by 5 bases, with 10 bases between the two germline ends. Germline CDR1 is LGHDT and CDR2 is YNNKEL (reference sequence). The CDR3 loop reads CASSQGGEYGYTF. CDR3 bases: TGTGCCAGCAGCCAGGGAGGTGAATATGGCTACACCTTC.

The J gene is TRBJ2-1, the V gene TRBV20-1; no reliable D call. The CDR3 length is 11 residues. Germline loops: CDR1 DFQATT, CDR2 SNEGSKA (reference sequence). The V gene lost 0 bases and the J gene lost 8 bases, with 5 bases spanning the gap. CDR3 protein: CSARDSYEQFF. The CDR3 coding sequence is TGCAGTGCTAGAGATAGCTATGAGCAGTTCTTC.

The CDR3 DNA reads as TGTGCCAGCAGCTTCACGACTAGCGGTCAAGAGACCCAGTACTTC. Residues: CASSFTTSGQETQYF. The J gene is TRBJ2-5, the V gene TRBV11-2; 9 bases fit TRBD2. Germline lookup yields CDR1 SGHAT and CDR2 FQNNGV. The CDR3 totals 15 residues. Germline trimming cut 3 bases from V and 2 bases from J; bases unmatched to any gene: 4. The full variable domain, rest sourced from reference TRBV11-2 and TRBJ2-5, is EAGVAQSPRYKIIEKRQSVAFWCNPISGHATLYWYQQILGQGPKLLIQFQNNGVVDDSQLPKDRFSAERLKGVDSTLKIQPAKLEDSAVYLCASSFTTSGQETQYFGPGTRLLVL.

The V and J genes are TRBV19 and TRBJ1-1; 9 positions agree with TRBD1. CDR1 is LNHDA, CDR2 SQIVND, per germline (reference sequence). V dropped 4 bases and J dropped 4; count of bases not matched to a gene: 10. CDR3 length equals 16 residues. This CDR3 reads CASSTPPQGAGTEAFF. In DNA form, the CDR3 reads TGTGCCAGTAGTACGCCGCCACAGGGGGCGGGCACTGAAGCTTTCTTT.

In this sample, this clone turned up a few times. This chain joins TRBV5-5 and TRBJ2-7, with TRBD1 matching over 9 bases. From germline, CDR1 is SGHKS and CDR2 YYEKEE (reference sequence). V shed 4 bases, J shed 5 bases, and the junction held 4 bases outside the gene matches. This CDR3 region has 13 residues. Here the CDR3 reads CASSLRTGDEQYV. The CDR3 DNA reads TGTGCCAGCAGCCTTCGGACAGGGGACGAGCAGTACGTC.